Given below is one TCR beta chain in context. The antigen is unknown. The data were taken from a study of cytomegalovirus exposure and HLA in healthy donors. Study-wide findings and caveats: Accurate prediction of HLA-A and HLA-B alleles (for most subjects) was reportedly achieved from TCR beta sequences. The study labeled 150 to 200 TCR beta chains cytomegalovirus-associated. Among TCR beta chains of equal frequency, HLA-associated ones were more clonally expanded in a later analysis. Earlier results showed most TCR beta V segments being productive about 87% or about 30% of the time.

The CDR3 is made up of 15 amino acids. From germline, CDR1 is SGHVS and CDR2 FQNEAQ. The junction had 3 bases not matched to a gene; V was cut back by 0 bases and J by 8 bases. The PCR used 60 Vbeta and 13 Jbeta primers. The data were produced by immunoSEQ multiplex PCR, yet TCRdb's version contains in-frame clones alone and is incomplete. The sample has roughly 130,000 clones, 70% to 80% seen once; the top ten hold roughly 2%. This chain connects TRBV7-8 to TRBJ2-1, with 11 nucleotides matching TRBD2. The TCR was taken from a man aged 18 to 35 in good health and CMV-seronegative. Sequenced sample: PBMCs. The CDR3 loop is CASSLAFSGGDEQFF. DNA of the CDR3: TGTGCCAGCAGCTTAGCCTTTAGCGGGGGGGATGAGCAGTTCTTC.